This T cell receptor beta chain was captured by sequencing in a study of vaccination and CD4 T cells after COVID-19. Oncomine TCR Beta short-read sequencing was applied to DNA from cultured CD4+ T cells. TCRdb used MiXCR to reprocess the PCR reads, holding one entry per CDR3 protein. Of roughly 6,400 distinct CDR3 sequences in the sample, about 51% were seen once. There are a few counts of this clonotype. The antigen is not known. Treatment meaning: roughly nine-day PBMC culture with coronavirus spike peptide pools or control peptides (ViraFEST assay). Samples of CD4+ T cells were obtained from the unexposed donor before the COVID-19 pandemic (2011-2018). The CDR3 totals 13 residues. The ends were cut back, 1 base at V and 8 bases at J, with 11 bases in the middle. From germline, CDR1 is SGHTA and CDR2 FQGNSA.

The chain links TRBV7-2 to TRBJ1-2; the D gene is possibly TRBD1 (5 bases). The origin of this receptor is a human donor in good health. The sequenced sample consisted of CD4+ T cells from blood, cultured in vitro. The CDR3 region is CASSLGGSYGYTF. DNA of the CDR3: TGTGCCAGCAGCTTAGGGGGGAGTTACGGCTACACCTTC.